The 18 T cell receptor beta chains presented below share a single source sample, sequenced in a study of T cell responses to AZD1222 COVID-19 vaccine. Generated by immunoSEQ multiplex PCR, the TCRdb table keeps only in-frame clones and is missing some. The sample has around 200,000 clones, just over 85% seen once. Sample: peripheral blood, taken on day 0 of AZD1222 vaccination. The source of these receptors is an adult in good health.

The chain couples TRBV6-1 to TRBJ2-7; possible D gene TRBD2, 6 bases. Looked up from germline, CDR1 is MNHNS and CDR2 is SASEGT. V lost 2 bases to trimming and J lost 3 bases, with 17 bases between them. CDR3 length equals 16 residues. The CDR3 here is CASSEWDGGAIYEQYF. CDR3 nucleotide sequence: TGTGCCAGCAGTGAATGGGATGGAGGGGCGATCTACGAGCAGTACTTC.

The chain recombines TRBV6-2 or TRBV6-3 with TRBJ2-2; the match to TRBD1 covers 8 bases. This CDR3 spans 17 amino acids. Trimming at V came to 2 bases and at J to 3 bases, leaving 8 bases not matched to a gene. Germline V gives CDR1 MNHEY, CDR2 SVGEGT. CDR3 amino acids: CASSYGRRQGYTGELFF. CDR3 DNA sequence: TGTGCCAGCAGTTACGGAAGGCGACAGGGGTACACCGGGGAGCTGTTTTTT.

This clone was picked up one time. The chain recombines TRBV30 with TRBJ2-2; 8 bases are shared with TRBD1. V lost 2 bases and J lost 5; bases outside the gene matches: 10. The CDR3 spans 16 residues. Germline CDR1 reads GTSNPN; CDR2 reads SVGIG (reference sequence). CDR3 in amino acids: CAWSSLAGGRTGELFF. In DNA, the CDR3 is TGTGCCTGGAGTTCTCTAGCAGGGGGCAGAACCGGGGAGCTGTTTTTT.

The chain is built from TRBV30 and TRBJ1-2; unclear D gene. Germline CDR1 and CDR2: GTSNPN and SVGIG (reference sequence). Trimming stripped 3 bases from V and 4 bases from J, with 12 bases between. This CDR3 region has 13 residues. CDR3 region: CAWRKRRIYGYTF. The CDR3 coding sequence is TGTGCCTGGAGAAAGAGGAGGATCTATGGCTACACCTTC. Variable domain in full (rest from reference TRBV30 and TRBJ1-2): SQTIHQWPATLVQPVGSPLSLECTVEGTSNPNLYWYRQAAGRGLQLLFYSVGIGQISSEVPQNLSASRPQDRQFILSSKKLLLSDSGFYLCAWRKRRIYGYTFGSGTRLTVV.

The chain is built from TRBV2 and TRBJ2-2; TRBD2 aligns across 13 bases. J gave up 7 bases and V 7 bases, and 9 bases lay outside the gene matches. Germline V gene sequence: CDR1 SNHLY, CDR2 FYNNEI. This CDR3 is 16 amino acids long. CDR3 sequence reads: CASMGTSGASNGELFF. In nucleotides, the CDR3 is TGTGCCAGCATGGGGACTAGCGGGGCCAGCAACGGGGAGCTGTTTTTT. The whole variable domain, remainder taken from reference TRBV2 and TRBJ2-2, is EPEVTQTPSHQVTQMGQEVILRCVPISNHLYFYWYRQILGQKVEFLVSFYNNEISEKSEIFDDQFSVERPDGSNFTLKIRSTKLEDSAMYFCASMGTSGASNGELFFGEGSRLTVL.

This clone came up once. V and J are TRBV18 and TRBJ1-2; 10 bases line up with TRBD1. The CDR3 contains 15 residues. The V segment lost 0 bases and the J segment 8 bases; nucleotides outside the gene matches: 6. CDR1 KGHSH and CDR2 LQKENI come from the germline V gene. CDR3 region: CASSPPRQGAPGYTF. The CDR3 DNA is TGTGCCAGCTCACCACCGAGACAGGGGGCGCCCGGCTACACCTTC.

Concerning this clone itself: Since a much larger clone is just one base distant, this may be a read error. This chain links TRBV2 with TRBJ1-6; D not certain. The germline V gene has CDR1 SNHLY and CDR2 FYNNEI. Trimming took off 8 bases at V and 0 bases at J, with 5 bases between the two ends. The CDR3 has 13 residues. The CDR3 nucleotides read TGTGCCAGCCGGAGCTCCTATAATTCACCCCTCCACTTT. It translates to CASRSSYNSPLHF.

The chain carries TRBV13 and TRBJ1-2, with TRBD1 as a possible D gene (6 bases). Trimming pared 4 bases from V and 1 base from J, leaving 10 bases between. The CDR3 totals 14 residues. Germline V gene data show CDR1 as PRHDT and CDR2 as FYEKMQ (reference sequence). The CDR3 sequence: CASSSIGGNYGYTF. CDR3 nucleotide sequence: TGTGCCAGCAGCTCAATAGGGGGTAACTATGGCTACACCTTC.

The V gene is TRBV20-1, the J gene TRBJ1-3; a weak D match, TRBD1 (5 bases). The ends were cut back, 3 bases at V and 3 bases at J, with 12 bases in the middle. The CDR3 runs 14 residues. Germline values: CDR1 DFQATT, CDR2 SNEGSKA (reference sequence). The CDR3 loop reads CSASDRLFGNTIYF. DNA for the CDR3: TGCAGTGCTAGTGACAGACTATTTGGAAACACCATATATTTT.

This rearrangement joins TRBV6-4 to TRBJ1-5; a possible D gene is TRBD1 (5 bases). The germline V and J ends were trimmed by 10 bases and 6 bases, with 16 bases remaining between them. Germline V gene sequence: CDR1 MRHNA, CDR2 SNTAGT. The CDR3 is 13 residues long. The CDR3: CATGLGEAQPQHF. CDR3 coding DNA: TGTGCCACCGGATTGGGGGAGGCTCAGCCCCAGCATTTT.

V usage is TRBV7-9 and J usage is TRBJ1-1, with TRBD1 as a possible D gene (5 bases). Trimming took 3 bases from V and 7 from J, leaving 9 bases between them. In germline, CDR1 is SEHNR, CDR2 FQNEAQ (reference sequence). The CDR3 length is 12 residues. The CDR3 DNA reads TGTGCCAGCAGCTTCAGAGGGGATGAAGCTTTCTTT. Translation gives CASSFRGDEAFF.

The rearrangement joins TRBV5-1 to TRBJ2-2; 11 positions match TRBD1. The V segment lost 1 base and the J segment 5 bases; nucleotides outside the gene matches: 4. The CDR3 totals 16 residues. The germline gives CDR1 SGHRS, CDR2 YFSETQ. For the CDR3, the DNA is TGCGCCAGCAGCTTGAGGACAGGGGGCTCGACCGGGGAGCTGTTTTTT. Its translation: CASSLRTGGSTGELFF.

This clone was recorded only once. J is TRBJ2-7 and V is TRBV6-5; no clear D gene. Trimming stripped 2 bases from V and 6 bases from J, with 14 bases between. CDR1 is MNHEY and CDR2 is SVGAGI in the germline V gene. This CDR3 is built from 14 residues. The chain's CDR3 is CASSYHGRQSEQYF. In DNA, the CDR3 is TGTGCCAGCAGTTACCACGGACGGCAAAGCGAGCAGTACTTC.

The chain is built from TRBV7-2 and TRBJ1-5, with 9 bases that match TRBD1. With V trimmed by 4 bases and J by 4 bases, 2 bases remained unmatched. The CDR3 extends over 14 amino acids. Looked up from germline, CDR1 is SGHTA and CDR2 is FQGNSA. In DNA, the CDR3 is TGTGCCAGCAGCTCGGGGACAGGGAATCAGCCCCAGCATTTT. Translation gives CASSSGTGNQPQHF.

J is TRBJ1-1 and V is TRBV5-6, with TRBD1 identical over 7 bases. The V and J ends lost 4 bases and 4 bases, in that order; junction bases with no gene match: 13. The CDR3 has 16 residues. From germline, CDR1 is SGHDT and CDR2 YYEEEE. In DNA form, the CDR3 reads TGTGCCAGCAGCCCCGGGCGGGTAGGGGGCATCACTGAAGCTTTCTTT. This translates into CASSPGRVGGITEAFF.

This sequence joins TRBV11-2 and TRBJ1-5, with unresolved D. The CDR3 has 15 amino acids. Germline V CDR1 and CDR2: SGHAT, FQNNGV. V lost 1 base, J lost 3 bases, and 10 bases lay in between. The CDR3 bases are TGTGCCAGCAGCTTAGGTGGCAGCCCCAATCAGCCCCAGCATTTT. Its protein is CASSLGGSPNQPQHF.

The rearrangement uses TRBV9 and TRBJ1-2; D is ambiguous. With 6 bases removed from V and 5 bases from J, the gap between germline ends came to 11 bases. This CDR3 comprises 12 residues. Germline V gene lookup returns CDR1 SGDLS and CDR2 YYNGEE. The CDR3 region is CASMWAAYGYTF. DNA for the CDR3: TGTGCCAGCATGTGGGCCGCATATGGCTACACCTTC. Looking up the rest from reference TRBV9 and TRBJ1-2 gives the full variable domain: DSGVTQTPKHLITATGQRVTLRCSPRSGDLSVYWYQQSLDQGLQFLIQYYNGEERAKGNILERFSAQQFPDLHSELNLSSLELGDSALYFCASMWAAYGYTFGSGTRLTVV.

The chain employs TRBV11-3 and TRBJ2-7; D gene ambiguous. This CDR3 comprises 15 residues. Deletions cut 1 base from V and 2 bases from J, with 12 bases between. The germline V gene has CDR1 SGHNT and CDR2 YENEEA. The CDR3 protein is CASSLGRPGAYEQYF. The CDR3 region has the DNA TGTGCCAGCAGCTTAGGACGTCCAGGAGCCTACGAGCAGTACTTC.